These 21 T cell receptor beta chains were all obtained from the same sample, sequenced in a study of T cell repertoires in cytomegalovirus infection. One entry per CDR3 protein, called by TCRdb with MiXCR from the reads. The data contain around 500,000 distinct CDR3 sequences, roughly 42% of them seen just once; the ten biggest clones take up about 45%. Their antigens are not known. The starting material was cultured PBMCs, obtained from culture after CMV antigen stimulation. These receptors originate from a human donor in good health (CMV status not recorded). Some clones in this sample may be carry-over from other donors' samples.

The rearrangement uses TRBV5-8 and TRBJ1-5; D call uncertain. In germline, CDR1 is SGHTS, CDR2 YDEGEE. V was cut by 3 bases and J by 3 bases, with 16 bases left in between. This CDR3 spans 16 amino acids. CDR3 in amino acids: CASSSPRNRFNQPQHF. The CDR3 DNA reads as TGTGCCAGCAGCTCCCCGAGGAACAGATTCAATCAGCCCCAGCATTTT.

The chain has TRBV20-1 and TRBJ1-1, with D unclear. From germline, CDR1 is DFQATT and CDR2 SNEGSKA (reference sequence). The CDR3 sequence is 12 residues long. V gave up 5 bases and J gave up 1 base, with 8 bases separating them. CDR3 DNA: TGCAGTGCTCGGGGTCCGAACACTGAAGCTTTCTTT. The encoded protein is CSARGPNTEAFF.

The chain links TRBV12-3 or TRBV12-4 to TRBJ2-1; 9 nucleotides line up with TRBD2. Trimming took 7 bases from V and 13 from J; bases not matched to a gene: 14. The length of the CDR3 is 14 residues. The DNA of the CDR3 is TGTGCCAGCACCCCTATCATGGCTAGCGGGAATCAGTTCTTC. Encoded protein: CASTPIMASGNQFF.

This chain uses TRBV4-1 with TRBJ1-1, with TRBD1 as a possible D gene (6 bases). The CDR3 loop spans 15 amino acids. Germline V gives CDR1 MGHRA, CDR2 YSYEKL. V lost 4 bases to trimming and J lost 2 bases, with 14 bases between them. CDR3 sequence reads: CASSPRAGANTEAFF. CDR3 DNA sequence: TGCGCCAGCAGCCCGAGGGCGGGGGCCAACACTGAAGCTTTCTTT.

This clonotype was found a few times. The V call is TRBV5-4, the J call TRBJ1-4; D is possibly TRBD1 (6 bases). Germline CDR1 reads SGHNT; CDR2 reads YYREEE (reference sequence). The V gene lost 2 bases and the J gene lost 10 bases, with 21 bases spanning the gap. CDR3 length: 16 amino acids. The chain's CDR3 is CASSLGSGTWSGKLFF. Here the CDR3 DNA reads TGTGCCAGCAGCTTAGGCTCCGGGACATGGAGTGGAAAACTGTTTTTT.

This clonotype was detected a few times. The chain recombines TRBV7-2 with TRBJ2-2, with D possibly TRBD2 on 7 matching bases. The CDR3 length is 13 residues. Germline CDR1 SGHTA, CDR2 FQGNSA. V shed 11 bases and J shed 6 bases, with 16 bases lying between them. In DNA form, the CDR3 reads TGTGCCCTTACGGGGGGCAGACCCGGGGAGCTGTTTTTT. Translated: CALTGGRPGELFF.

The chain couples TRBV7-8 to TRBJ2-3; 8 bases are a match to TRBD1. Losses at the gene ends were 4 bases for V and 6 bases for J; bases not matched to a gene: 9. CDR3 length: 15 residues. Germline V gene lookup returns CDR1 SGHVS and CDR2 FQNEAQ. Here the CDR3 DNA reads TGTGCCAGCAGCTGGGGACAGGTTGGACCGGATACGCAGTATTTT. Its translation: CASSWGQVGPDTQYF. Supplemented by reference TRBV7-8 and TRBJ2-3, the full variable domain reads GAGVSQSPRYKVAKRGQDVALRCDPISGHVSLFWYQQALGQGPEFLTYFQNEAQLDKSGLPSDRFFAERPEGSVSTLKIQRTQQEDSAVYLCASSWGQVGPDTQYFGPGTRLTVL.

The sample holds a few counts of this clonotype. The rearrangement links TRBV7-2 to TRBJ2-5; no clear D. This CDR3 spans 14 amino acids. Germline V lookup: CDR1 SGHTA, CDR2 FQGNSA. The V end was cut by 5 bases, the J end by 6 bases, with 16 bases between. The CDR3 here is CASSPRLLQQTQYF. In nucleotides, the CDR3 is TGTGCCAGCAGCCCCCGGCTCCTACAGCAGACCCAGTACTTC. The complete variable domain, with remaining parts taken from reference TRBV7-2 and TRBJ2-5, reads GAGVSQSPSNKVTEKGKDVELRCDPISGHTALYWYRQSLGQGLEFLIYFQGNSAPDKSGLPSDRFSAERTGGSVSTLTIQRTQQEDSAVYLCASSPRLLQQTQYFGPGTRLLVL.

The rearrangement links TRBV28 to TRBJ1-3, with D uncertain. The CDR3 length is 14 residues. The V gene lost 3 bases and the J gene lost 10 bases, with 16 bases spanning the gap. Germline values: CDR1 MDHEN, CDR2 SYDVKM. CDR3 nucleotides: TGTGCCAGCAGTTTCAATCGCGGATTGAAAACCATATATTTT. This encodes CASSFNRGLKTIYF.

Many counts were recorded for this clonotype. The chain has TRBV7-8 and TRBJ2-2; 10 nucleotides match TRBD2. The CDR3 has 17 residues. Unmatched junction bases numbered 10, after V lost 4 bases and J lost 5 bases. Germline CDR1 is SGHVS and CDR2 is FQNEAQ. CDR3 sequence reads: CASSSPPSGSVTGELFF. The CDR3 nucleotides are TGTGCCAGCAGCTCGCCACCTAGCGGGAGTGTTACCGGGGAGCTGTTTTTT.

This chain connects TRBV7-3 to TRBJ2-2; 7 bases map to TRBD1. With V trimmed by 5 bases and J by 10 bases, 4 bases remained unmatched. The CDR3 spans 12 residues. CDR1 is SGHTA, CDR2 FQGTGA, per germline. The CDR3 sequence: CASSPDRTELFF. The CDR3 DNA reads TGTGCCAGCAGCCCGGACAGGACGGAGCTGTTTTTT.

This clonotype has a handful of counts. The chain is built from TRBV4-2 and TRBJ1-3; D ambiguous. The CDR3 consists of 18 residues. V was pared by 0 bases and J by 0 bases, with 15 bases between. Germline CDR1 reads LGHNA; CDR2 reads YNFKEQ. CDR3: CASSQEEGGLLSGNTIYF. Written as DNA, the CDR3 is TGTGCCAGCAGCCAAGAAGAAGGCGGACTCCTCTCTGGAAACACCATATATTTT.

This clonotype showed up just a few times. The J gene is TRBJ2-6, the V gene TRBV7-8; TRBD2 is a possible D gene (6 bases). The CDR3 loop spans 18 amino acids. Germline V gene data show CDR1 as SGHVS and CDR2 as FQNEAQ. V was shortened by 1 base and J by 1 base, with 14 bases between the two germline ends. This CDR3 is CASSLVSGVFSGANVLTF. The CDR3 DNA follows: TGTGCCAGCAGCTTAGTATCGGGGGTATTTTCTGGGGCCAACGTCCTGACTTTC. The variable domain in full, completed from reference TRBV7-8 and TRBJ2-6, reads GAGVSQSPRYKVAKRGQDVALRCDPISGHVSLFWYQQALGQGPEFLTYFQNEAQLDKSGLPSDRFFAERPEGSVSTLKIQRTQQEDSAVYLCASSLVSGVFSGANVLTFGAGSRLTVL.

The chain links TRBV6-1 to TRBJ2-7, with a possible D match to TRBD1 (6 bases). The CDR3 is 17 residues long. V was shortened by 6 bases and J by 0 bases, with 21 bases between the two germline ends. CDR1 and CDR2 from the germline V gene are MNHNS and SASEGT. CDR3 residues: CASSLRSGHLSSYEQYF. The CDR3 region has the DNA TGTGCCAGCAGCTTAAGATCGGGACACCTAAGCTCCTACGAGCAGTACTTC.

The chain has TRBV6-6 and TRBJ2-7; D might be TRBD2 (6 bases). The CDR3 is 13 amino acids. Germline assignment: CDR1 MNHNY and CDR2 SVGAGI (reference sequence). Trimming stripped 8 bases from V and 3 bases from J, with 14 bases between. CDR3 sequence reads: CASVGGEGYEQYF. In nucleotides, the CDR3 is TGTGCCAGCGTGGGGGGAGAGGGCTACGAGCAGTACTTC.

This clonotype showed up just a few times. V is TRBV7-2 and J is TRBJ2-3; D may match TRBD1 or TRBD2 (5 bases each). With 2 bases removed from V and 4 bases from J, the gap between germline ends came to 7 bases. CDR3 length: 13 residues. Germline CDR1 reads SGHTA; CDR2 reads FQGNSA. The CDR3 DNA follows: TGTGCCAGCAGCTTAATGGGGGCAGATACGCAGTATTTT. Amino acids: CASSLMGADTQYF.

V and J are TRBV11-2 and TRBJ2-2; no definite D call. Trimming shortened V by 6 bases and J by 1 base, and 3 bases separated the two germline ends. The CDR3 contains 12 residues. In germline, CDR1 is SGHAT, CDR2 FQNNGV. The CDR3 sequence: CASRENTGELFF. The CDR3 region has the DNA TGTGCCAGCAGAGAGAACACCGGGGAGCTGTTTTTT.

CDR3 DNA: TGTGCCAGCAGTCCCGGGACAGGGGGCCACGGGGAGCTGTTTTTT. Protein sequence: CASSPGTGGHGELFF. The V and J genes are TRBV12-3 or TRBV12-4 and TRBJ2-2; 12 nucleotides align to TRBD1. V lost 5 bases, J lost 7 bases, and 5 bases stayed unmatched. The length of the CDR3 is 15 residues.

The rearrangement uses TRBV4-1 and TRBJ2-7, with D tentatively TRBD1 (6 bases). CDR3 size: 13 residues. Germline lookup yields CDR1 MGHRA and CDR2 YSYEKL. The V end lost 7 bases, the J end lost 0 bases, and 10 bases lay between the germline ends. Here the CDR3 reads CASKGDHSYEQYF. The CDR3 nucleotides are TGCGCCAGCAAGGGGGACCACTCCTACGAGCAGTACTTC.

The chain joins TRBV7-6 to TRBJ2-3; D perhaps matches TRBD2 (6 bases). Germline CDR1 SGHVS, CDR2 FNYEAQ. Trimming left V 4 bases short and J 4 bases short, with 18 bases between. This CDR3 is built from 16 residues. DNA of the CDR3: TGTGCCAGCAGCTCCGGGACTGTAGGGGCCGCAGATACGCAGTATTTT. This sequence encodes CASSSGTVGAADTQYF.

The chain recombines TRBV5-1 with TRBJ2-3; TRBD2 might be the D (5 bases). CDR1 and CDR2 from the germline V gene are SGHRS and YFSETQ. V lost 4 bases and J lost 4, with 13 bases in between. The CDR3 loop spans 14 amino acids. The CDR3 DNA follows: TGCGCCAGCAGCATCGAGGGCGTCTCAGATACGCAGTATTTT. Translated, it gives CASSIEGVSDTQYF.